This TCR beta chain was found in a study of blood T cell repertoires in COVID-19. At the level of the study: COVID-19 samples from acute and convalescent phases originated in the United States, Italy and Spain. In each case, the material was cDNA or gDNA derived from T cells, B-cell-depleted T cells, or PBMCs.

V was pared by 0 bases and J by 3 bases, with 6 bases between. This CDR3 comprises 14 residues. Germline loops: CDR1 SGHRS, CDR2 YFSETQ. Under the authors' procedure: Estimation of nucleated cell counts was performed using reference gene primer amplification. Produced via immunoSEQ multiplex PCR; TCRdb's table is partial and in-frame only. The V and J calls and clone size were taken over from that table, and D and trimming were inferred from the DNA. Seen here are 85,000 to 110,000 clones, 88% observed once, and the top ten hold 3.5%. This clonotype was sampled from a human donor in a cohort sampled during active COVID-19. The V call is TRBV5-1, the J call TRBJ1-4; D gene unclear. Source material: peripheral blood. The DNA of the CDR3 is TGCGCCAGCAGCTTGGGGGCCTCTAATGAAAAACTGTTTTTT. Residues: CASSLGASNEKLFF. Combining the CDR3 with reference TRBV5-1 and TRBJ1-4 gives the whole variable domain KAGVTQTPRYLIKTRGQQVTLSCSPISGHRSVSWYQQTPGQGLQFLFEYFSETQRNKGNFPGRFSGRQFSNSRSEMNVSTLELGDSALYLCASSLGASNEKLFFGSGTQLSVL.